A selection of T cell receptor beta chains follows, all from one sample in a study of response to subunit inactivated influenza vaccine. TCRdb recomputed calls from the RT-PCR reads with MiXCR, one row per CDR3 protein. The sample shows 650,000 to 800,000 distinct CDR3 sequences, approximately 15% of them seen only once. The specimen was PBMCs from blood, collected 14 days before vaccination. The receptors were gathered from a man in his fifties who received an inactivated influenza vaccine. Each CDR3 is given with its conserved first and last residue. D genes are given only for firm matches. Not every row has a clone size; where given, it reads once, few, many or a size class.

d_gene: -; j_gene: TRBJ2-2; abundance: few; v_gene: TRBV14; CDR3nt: TGTGCCAGCAGCCAATTCGAAGGCACCGGGGAGCTGTTTTTT; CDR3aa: CASSQFEGTGELFF
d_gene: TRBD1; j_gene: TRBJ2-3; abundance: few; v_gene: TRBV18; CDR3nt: TGTGCCAGCTCACCACCGGGCAGGGGGCTTGGTACGCAGTATTTT; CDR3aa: CASSPPGRGLGTQYF
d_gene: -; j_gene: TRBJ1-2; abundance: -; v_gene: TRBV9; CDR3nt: TGTGCCAGCAGCCCCTGGCAGGACGCTAACTATGGCTACACCTTC; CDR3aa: CASSPWQDANYGYTF
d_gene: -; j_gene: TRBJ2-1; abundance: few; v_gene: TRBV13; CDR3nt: TGTGCCAGCAGCTCGAATAGGAATGAGCAGTTCTTC; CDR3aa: CASSSNRNEQFF
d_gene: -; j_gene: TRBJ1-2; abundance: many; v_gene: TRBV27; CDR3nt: TGTGCCAGCAGGGGTAGGGGGACCCCCTATGGCTACACCTTC; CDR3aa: CASRGRGTPYGYTF
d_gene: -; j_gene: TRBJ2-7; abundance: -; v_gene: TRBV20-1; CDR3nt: TGCAGTGCTTCAGGGAGGGGGCTATCCTACGAGCAGTACTTC; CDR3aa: CSASGRGLSYEQYF
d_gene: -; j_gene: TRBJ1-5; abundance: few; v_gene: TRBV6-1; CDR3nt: TGTGCCAGCAGTGAACGTCGCAATAGCAATCAGCCCCAGCATTTT; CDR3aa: CASSERRNSNQPQHF
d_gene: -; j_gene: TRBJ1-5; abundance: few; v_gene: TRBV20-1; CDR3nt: TGCAGTGCTAGGGGGTCTCAGCCCCAGCATTTT; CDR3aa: CSARGSQPQHF
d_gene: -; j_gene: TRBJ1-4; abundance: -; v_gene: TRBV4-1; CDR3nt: TGCGCCAGCAGCCTCAGCTCGTCCGGGGCCAGCGAAAAACTGTTTTTT; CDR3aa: CASSLSSSGASEKLFF
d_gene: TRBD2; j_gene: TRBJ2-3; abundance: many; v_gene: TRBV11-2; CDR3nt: TGTGCCAGCAGCCATATCAGAGGGACTAGCGGGGGTGCAGATACGCAGTATTTT; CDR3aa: CASSHIRGTSGGADTQYF
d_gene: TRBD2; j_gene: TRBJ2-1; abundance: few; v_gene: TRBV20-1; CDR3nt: TGCAGTGCTAGCCGCGGGAGGGCCGGCGGAGAGCAGTTCTTC; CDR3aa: CSASRGRAGGEQFF
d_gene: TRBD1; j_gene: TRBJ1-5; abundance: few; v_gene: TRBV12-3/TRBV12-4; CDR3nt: TGTGGTTCGGGACAGGGGTTCCAGCCCCAGCATTTT; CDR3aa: CGSGQGFQPQHF
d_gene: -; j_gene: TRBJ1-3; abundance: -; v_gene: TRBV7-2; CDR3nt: TGTGCCAGCAGCTTAGCCAGACCTGGAAACACCATATATTTT; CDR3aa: CASSLARPGNTIYF
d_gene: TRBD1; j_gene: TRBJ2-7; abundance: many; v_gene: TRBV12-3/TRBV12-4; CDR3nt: TGTGCCAGCAGTGGCAGGGGGCCCTACGAGCAGTACTTC; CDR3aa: CASSGRGPYEQYF
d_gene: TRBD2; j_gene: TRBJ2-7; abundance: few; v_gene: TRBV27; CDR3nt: TGTGCCAGCAGTTTAGAAGGGCAGAGCGGGAGGGCCTACGAGCAGTACTTC; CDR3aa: CASSLEGQSGRAYEQYF
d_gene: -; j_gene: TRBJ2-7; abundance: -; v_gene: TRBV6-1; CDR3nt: TGTGCCAGCAGAACTGAAGCCACCTACGAGCAGTACTTC; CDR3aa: CASRTEATYEQYF
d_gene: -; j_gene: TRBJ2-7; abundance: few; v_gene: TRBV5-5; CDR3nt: TGTGCCAGCAGCTTGGGGACGGCGGTTGAGCAGTACTTC; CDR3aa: CASSLGTAVEQYF
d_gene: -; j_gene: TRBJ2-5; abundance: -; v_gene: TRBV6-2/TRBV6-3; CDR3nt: TGTGCCAGCAGGTCGAGCAGCGGGTTGCAAGAGACCCAGTACTTC; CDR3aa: CASRSSSGLQETQYF
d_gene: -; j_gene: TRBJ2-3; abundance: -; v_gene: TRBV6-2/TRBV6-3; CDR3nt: TGTGCCAGCAGTTACCTCGGGATTAGCGATACGCAGTATTTT; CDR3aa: CASSYLGISDTQYF
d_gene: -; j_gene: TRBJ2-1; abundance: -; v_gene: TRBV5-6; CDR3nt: TGTGCCAGCAGCTTGGAAGGGGAGTCCTACAATGAGCAGTTCTTC; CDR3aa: CASSLEGESYNEQFF
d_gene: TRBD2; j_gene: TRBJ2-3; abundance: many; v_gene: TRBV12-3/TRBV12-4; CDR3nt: TGTGCCAGCAGTTCTCTAGCGGGCACAGATACGCAGTATTTT; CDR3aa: CASSSLAGTDTQYF
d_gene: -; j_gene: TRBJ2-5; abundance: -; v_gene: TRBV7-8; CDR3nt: TGTGCCAGCAGCGTAATGGGTCGGACCCAGTACTTC; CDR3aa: CASSVMGRTQYF
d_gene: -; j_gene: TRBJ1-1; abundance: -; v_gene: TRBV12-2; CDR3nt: TGTGCAAGTCGCTGCGGTCCGAACACTGAAGCTTTCTTT; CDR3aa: CASRCGPNTEAFF
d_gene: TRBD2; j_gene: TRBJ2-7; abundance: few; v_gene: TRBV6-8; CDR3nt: TGTGCCAGCAGTTACCCGACTAGCGGGAGAGTTCGCGAGCAGTACTTC; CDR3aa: CASSYPTSGRVREQYF
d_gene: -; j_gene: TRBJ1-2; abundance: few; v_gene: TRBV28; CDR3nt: TGTGCCAGCAGGAGGGGACGGAACTATGGCTACACCTTC; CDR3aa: CASRRGRNYGYTF
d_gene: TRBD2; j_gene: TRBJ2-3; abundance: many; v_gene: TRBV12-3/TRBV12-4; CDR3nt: TGTGCCAGCAGCCGGACTAGACTAGCGGGAGGAACAGATACGCAGTATTTT; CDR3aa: CASSRTRLAGGTDTQYF
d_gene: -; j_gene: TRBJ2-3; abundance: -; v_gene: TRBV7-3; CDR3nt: TGTGCCAGCAGCCCCCGTTGGGCAGATACGCAGTATTTT; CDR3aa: CASSPRWADTQYF
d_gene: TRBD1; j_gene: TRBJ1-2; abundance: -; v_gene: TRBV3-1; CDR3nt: TGTGCCAGCAGCCAAGTGCGGACAGGGAACTATGGCTACACCTTC; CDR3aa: CASSQVRTGNYGYTF
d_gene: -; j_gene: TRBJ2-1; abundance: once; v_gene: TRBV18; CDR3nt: TGTGCCAGCTCACCACCGACAGGGACTAATGGCTACAATGAGCAGTTCTTC; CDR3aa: CASSPPTGTNGYNEQFF
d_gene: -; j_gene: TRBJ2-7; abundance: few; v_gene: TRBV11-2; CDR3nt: TGTGCCAGCAGCTTAGTACCCCTCTCCTACGAGCAGTACTTC; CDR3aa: CASSLVPLSYEQYF
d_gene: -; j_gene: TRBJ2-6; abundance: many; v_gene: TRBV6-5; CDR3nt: TGTGCCAGCAGTAATTCGGGACGGACCTCTGGGGCCAACGTCCTGACTTTC; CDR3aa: CASSNSGRTSGANVLTF
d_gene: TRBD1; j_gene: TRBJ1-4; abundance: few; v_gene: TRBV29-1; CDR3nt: TGCAGGGACAGGGTTCGAGAAGGGGAAAAACTGTTTTTT; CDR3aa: CRDRVREGEKLFF
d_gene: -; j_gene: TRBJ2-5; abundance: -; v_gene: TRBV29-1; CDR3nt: TGCAGCGTTGGGGCCGGGTACCAAGAGACCCAGTACTTC; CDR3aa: CSVGAGYQETQYF
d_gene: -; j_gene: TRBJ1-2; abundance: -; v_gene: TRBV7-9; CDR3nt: TGTGCCAGCAGCTTAGTGGGGGACGGCCGAGTCACCTTC; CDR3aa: CASSLVGDGRVTF
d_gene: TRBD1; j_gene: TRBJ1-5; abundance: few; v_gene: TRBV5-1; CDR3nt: TGCGCCAGCAGCTTATCCGGGCAGGGGGCTGGTAATCAGCCCCAGCATTTT; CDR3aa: CASSLSGQGAGNQPQHF
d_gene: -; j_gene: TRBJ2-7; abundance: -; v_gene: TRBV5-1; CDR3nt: TGCGCCAGCAGCTTGGAGGGCACAACCGAGCAGTACTTC; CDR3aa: CASSLEGTTEQYF
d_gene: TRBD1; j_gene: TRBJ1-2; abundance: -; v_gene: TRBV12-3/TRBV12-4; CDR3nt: TGTGCCGGCAGTTTCCGACAGGGGTCGGGCTATGGCTACACCTTC; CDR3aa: CAGSFRQGSGYGYTF
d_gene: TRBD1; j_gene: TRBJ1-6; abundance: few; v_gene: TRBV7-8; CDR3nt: TGTGCCAGCAGCTTAGAAGACAGGGGAATCACCTATAATTCACCCCTCCACTTT; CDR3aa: CASSLEDRGITYNSPLHF
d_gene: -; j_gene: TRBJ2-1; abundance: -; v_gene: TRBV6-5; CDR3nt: TGTGCCAGCAGTTTAACACCCCGGACCTACAATGAGCAGTTCTTC; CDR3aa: CASSLTPRTYNEQFF
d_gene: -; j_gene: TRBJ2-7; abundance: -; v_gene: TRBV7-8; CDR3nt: TGTGCCAGCGGGAATTTAGATACCTACGAGCAGTACTTC; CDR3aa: CASGNLDTYEQYF
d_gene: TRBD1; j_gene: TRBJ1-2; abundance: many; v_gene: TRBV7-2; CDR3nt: TGTGCCAGCAGCCCAGGGGGGGACAGCTATGGCTACACCTTC; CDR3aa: CASSPGGDSYGYTF
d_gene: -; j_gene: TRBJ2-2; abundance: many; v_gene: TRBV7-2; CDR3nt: TGTGCCAGCAGCTTAGTCTTACTACCCCGCACCGGGGAGCTGTTTTTT; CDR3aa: CASSLVLLPRTGELFF
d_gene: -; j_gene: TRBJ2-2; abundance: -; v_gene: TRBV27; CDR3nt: TGTGCCAGCAGTTTAAGGATAGTTGGGCGTTTTACCGGGGAGCTGTTTTTT; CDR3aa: CASSLRIVGRFTGELFF
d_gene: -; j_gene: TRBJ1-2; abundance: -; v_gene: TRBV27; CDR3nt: TGTGCCAGCGGGGATGCTACTACCTATGGCTACACCTTC; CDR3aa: CASGDATTYGYTF
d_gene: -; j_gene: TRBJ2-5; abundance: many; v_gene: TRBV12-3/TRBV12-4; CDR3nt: TGTGCCAGCACCATCGCACATCAAGAGACCCAGTACTTC; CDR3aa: CASTIAHQETQYF
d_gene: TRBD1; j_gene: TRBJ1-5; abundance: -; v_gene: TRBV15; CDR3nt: TGTGCCACCAGCAGGGACAGGGGGGGTCAGCCCCAGCATTTT; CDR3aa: CATSRDRGGQPQHF
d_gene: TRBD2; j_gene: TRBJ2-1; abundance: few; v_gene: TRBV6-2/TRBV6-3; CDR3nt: TGTGCCAGCAGTTACTCGACTAGCGGGACCCACTACAATGAGCAGTTCTTC; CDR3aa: CASSYSTSGTHYNEQFF
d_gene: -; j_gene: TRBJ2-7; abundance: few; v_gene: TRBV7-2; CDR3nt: TGTGCCAGCAGCATTCAGGGAAGCTCCTACGAGCAGTACTTC; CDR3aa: CASSIQGSSYEQYF